Below, 14 T cell receptor beta chains from the same sample are listed, as sequenced in a study of CD8 T cells in ankylosing spondylitis. TCRdb fed the 5' RACE reads into MiXCR, producing one record per CDR3 protein. Of about 360,000 distinct CDR3 sequences listed, approximately 20% are singletons. Material for sequencing was blood, either unsorted or a sorted T cell fraction (not recorded which). The receptors here all came from a male donor with ankylosing spondylitis or in good health (not recorded which).

This clonotype has more than one count but fewer than ten. The chain recombines TRBV4-1 with TRBJ2-7, with 12 bases identical to TRBD1. The CDR3 is 16 residues long. Losses at the gene ends were 2 bases for V and 6 bases for J; bases not matched to a gene: 8. Germline V lookup: CDR1 MGHRA, CDR2 YSYEKL. The CDR3 reads CASSQLSGTGGTEQYF. Here the CDR3 DNA reads TGCGCCAGCAGCCAATTAAGCGGGACAGGGGGCACCGAGCAGTACTTC.

In this sample, this clonotype turned up a few times. This chain uses TRBV4-2 with TRBJ1-5; tentative D call: TRBD1 (5 bases). Germline V gene data show CDR1 as LGHNA and CDR2 as YNFKEQ. The V gene lost 0 bases and the J gene lost 1 base, with 10 bases spanning the gap. The CDR3 is 16 amino acids. This CDR3 reads CASSQEQGLSNQPQHF. The DNA for the CDR3 is TGTGCCAGCAGCCAAGAGCAGGGCCTGAGCAATCAGCCCCAGCATTTT.

The chain recombines TRBV27 with TRBJ2-7, with D possibly being TRBD1 (6 bases). V dropped 5 bases and J dropped 3 bases, with 17 bases sitting between them. Germline values: CDR1 MNHEY, CDR2 SMNVEV (reference sequence). This CDR3 comprises 15 residues. The CDR3: CASSLRGSFVYEQYF. CDR3 DNA sequence: TGTGCCAGCAGTCTCAGGGGTTCTTTCGTCTACGAGCAGTACTTC.

This sequence joins TRBV6-1 and TRBJ2-5; 7 bases are shared with TRBD1. There are 15 residues in the CDR3. V lost 6 bases and J lost 2; bases outside the gene matches: 9. Germline loops: CDR1 MNHNS, CDR2 SASEGT. The chain's CDR3 is CASRPFTGAQETQYF. Here the CDR3 DNA reads TGTGCCAGCAGGCCCTTCACAGGGGCGCAAGAGACCCAGTACTTC.

The rearrangement joins TRBV13 to TRBJ2-3, with 10 bases aligning to TRBD2. Per the germline V gene, CDR1 is PRHDT and CDR2 is FYEKMQ (reference sequence). This CDR3 has 16 amino acids. Germline trimming cut 5 bases from V and 4 bases from J; bases unmatched to any gene: 9. DNA of the CDR3: TGTGCCAGCAGCCCCCGGAGGCTAGCGGGGGCAGATACGCAGTATTTT. Its translation: CASSPRRLAGADTQYF.

The chain couples TRBV28 to TRBJ2-7; a weak D match, TRBD1 (6 bases). From germline, CDR1 is MDHEN and CDR2 SYDVKM. V was cut by 8 bases and J by 7 bases, with 21 bases left in between. The CDR3 has 14 residues. The CDR3 spells CASSELGGLQEQYF. As DNA, the CDR3 is TGTGCCAGCTCAGAGTTAGGGGGATTGCAAGAGCAGTACTTC.

This clonotype was detected only a few times. V is TRBV2 and J is TRBJ2-6; D may be TRBD2 (5 bases). The V gene's germline CDR1 is SNHLY and CDR2 FYNNEI. Trimming shortened V by 2 bases and J by 0 bases, and 8 bases separated the two germline ends. CDR3 length: 16 residues. Here the CDR3 reads CASSEMGSSGANVLTF. In DNA, the CDR3 is TGTGCCAGCAGTGAAATGGGGAGCTCTGGGGCCAACGTCCTGACTTTC. The full variable domain, with the rest looked up from reference TRBV2 and TRBJ2-6, is EPEVTQTPSHQVTQMGQEVILRCVPISNHLYFYWYRQILGQKVEFLVSFYNNEISEKSEIFDDQFSVERPDGSNFTLKIRSTKLEDSAMYFCASSEMGSSGANVLTFGAGSRLTVL.

The chain links TRBV12-3 or TRBV12-4 to TRBJ2-5, with TRBD2 matching over 9 bases. J was trimmed by 3 bases and V by 6 bases; bases with no gene match: 5. This CDR3 is 14 amino acids long. Here the CDR3 reads CASSRGLAKETQYF. The CDR3 region has the DNA TGTGCCAGCAGCCGCGGACTAGCGAAAGAGACCCAGTACTTC.

This clonotype was observed a handful of times. V usage is TRBV4-1 and J usage is TRBJ2-1, with D hard to call. Germline-derived CDR1 and CDR2 are MGHRA and YSYEKL. The V gene lost 0 bases and the J gene lost 5 bases, with 8 bases spanning the gap. The CDR3 runs 14 residues. CDR3 residues: CASSQERLDNEQFF. The CDR3 nucleotides read TGCGCCAGCAGCCAAGAGAGGCTTGACAATGAGCAGTTCTTC.

The V gene is TRBV2, the J gene TRBJ2-1; perhaps TRBD2 as D (5 bases). This CDR3 has 11 amino acids. Trimming stripped 8 bases from V and 4 bases from J, with 6 bases between. Germline V lookup: CDR1 SNHLY, CDR2 FYNNEI. The CDR3 region has the DNA TGTGCCAGCTGGACTTACAATGAGCAGTTCTTC. Its protein is CASWTYNEQFF.

This clonotype occurred a few times. The rearrangement links TRBV29-1 to TRBJ2-7, with D possibly being TRBD2 (5 bases). V shed 7 bases and J shed 0 bases, with 13 bases lying between them. Germline V gene sequence: CDR1 SQVTM, CDR2 ANQGSEA. This CDR3 region has 13 residues. The CDR3 region has the DNA TGCAGCGCCAATTTAGGGAGCTCCTACGAGCAGTACTTC. It specifies CSANLGSSYEQYF.

The table lists this clonotype with a few counts. The chain uses TRBV4-1 and TRBJ1-6; no definite D call. V was trimmed by 1 base and J by 0 bases, leaving 7 bases between them. The CDR3 runs to 16 residues. Germline lookup yields CDR1 MGHRA and CDR2 YSYEKL. The CDR3 loop is CASSQVVVSYNSPLHF. The DNA of the CDR3 is TGCGCCAGCAGCCAAGTTGTGGTCTCCTATAATTCACCCCTCCACTTT.

There are a few counts of this clonotype. The chain joins TRBV11-1 to TRBJ1-3; 7 bases fit TRBD1. Germline values: CDR1 SGHAT, CDR2 FQDESV (reference sequence). With V trimmed by 6 bases and J by 0 bases, 8 bases remained unmatched. This CDR3 is 16 amino acids long. For the CDR3, the DNA is TGTGCCAGCAGACCTTTGGACAGGAACTCTGGAAACACCATATATTTT. The encoded protein is CASRPLDRNSGNTIYF.

A few counts support this clonotype. Written as DNA, the CDR3 is TGTGCCAGCAGCTTATACCGGGACAGCTATCCTAATGGCTACACCTTC. The encoded protein is CASSLYRDSYPNGYTF. The V gene is TRBV5-5, the J gene TRBJ1-2; 7 bases align to TRBD1. This CDR3 spans 16 amino acids. Germline assignment: CDR1 SGHKS and CDR2 YYEKEE (reference sequence). V lost 2 bases and J lost 6; bases outside the gene matches: 13.